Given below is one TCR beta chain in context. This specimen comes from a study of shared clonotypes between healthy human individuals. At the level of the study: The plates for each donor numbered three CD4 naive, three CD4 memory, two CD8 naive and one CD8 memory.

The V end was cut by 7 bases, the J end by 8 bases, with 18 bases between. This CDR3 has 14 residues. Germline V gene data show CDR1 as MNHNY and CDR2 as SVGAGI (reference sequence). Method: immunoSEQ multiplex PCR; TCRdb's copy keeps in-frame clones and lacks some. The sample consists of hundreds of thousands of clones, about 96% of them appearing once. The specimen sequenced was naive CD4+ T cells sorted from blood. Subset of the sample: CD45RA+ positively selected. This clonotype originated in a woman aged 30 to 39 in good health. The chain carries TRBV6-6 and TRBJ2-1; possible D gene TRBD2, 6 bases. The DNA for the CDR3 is TGTGCCAGCACCGCGGACTACCGTCGGTATGAGCAGTTCTTC. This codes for CASTADYRRYEQFF.